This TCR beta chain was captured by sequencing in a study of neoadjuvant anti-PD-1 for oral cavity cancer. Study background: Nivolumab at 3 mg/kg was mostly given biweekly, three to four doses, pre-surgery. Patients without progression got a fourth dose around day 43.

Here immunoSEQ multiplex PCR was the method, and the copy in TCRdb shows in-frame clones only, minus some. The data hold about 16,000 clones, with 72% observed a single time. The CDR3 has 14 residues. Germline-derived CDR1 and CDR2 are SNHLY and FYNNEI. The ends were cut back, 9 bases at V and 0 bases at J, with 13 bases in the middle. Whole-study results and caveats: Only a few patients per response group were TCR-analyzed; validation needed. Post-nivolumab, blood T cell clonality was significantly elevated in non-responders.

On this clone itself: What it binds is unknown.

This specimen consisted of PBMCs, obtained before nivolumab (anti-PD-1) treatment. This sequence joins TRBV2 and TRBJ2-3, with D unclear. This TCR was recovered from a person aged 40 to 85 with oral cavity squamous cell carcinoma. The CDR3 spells CASADGRSTDTQYF. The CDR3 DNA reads TGTGCCAGTGCGGACGGAAGAAGCACAGATACGCAGTATTTT. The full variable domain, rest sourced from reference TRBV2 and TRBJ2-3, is EPEVTQTPSHQVTQMGQEVILRCVPISNHLYFYWYRQILGQKVEFLVSFYNNEISEKSEIFDDQFSVERPDGSNFTLKIRSTKLEDSAMYFCASADGRSTDTQYFGPGTRLTVL.